This T cell receptor (beta chain) was documented in a study of blood T cell repertoires in COVID-19. As for the study in general: From T cells, B-cell-depleted T cells, or PBMCs came the material, which was cDNA or gDNA.

Which cohort a participant joined came from the clinical history participants gave. Here immunoSEQ multiplex PCR was the method, and the copy in TCRdb shows in-frame clones only, minus some. The sample lists a few hundred thousand clones; roughly 80% were seen once. The V end lost 5 bases, the J end lost 5 bases, and 13 bases lay between the germline ends. Germline CDR1 is KGHSH and CDR2 is LQKENI. The CDR3 sequence is 14 residues long. The chain carries TRBV18 and TRBJ2-1, with D perhaps matching TRBD1 (5 bases). The receptor was isolated from a man aged 25 to 40 with acute COVID-19. Sample: PBMCs or T cells enriched from blood (not recorded which). The CDR3 nucleotides read TGTGCCAGCTCATCCACCAGGGCCAACAATGAGCAGTTCTTC. Its protein product is CASSSTRANNEQFF.